This TCR beta chain was recorded in a study of blood T cell repertoires in COVID-19. Data came from immunoSEQ multiplex PCR; TCRdb stores just in-frame clones and leaves some out. The sample yields 250,000 to 350,000 clones, 88% seen once. Germline CDR1 and CDR2: MNHEY and SVGAGI. V lost 6 bases to trimming and J lost 1 base; unmatched junction nucleotides: 5. CDR3 length: 15 amino acids. Sequenced input: peripheral blood. This clonotype was sampled from a woman aged 25-40 years with COVID-19, enrolled during active disease. The genes are TRBV6-5 and TRBJ1-1, with 10 bases that match TRBD1. DNA of the CDR3: TGTGCCAGCAGGCCCGGGACAGGGGCGAACACTGAAGCTTTCTTT. Its translation is CASRPGTGANTEAFF.